This TCR beta chain was profiled in a study of blood T cells in healthy people across ages. Whole-study results and caveats: Expanded clonotype shifts may have been confounded, as the donors had an unknown CMV status. PBMCs were not sorted, which prevented a conclusive comparison of naive versus antigen-experienced cells. Per-million-T-cell TCR beta diversity fell roughly linearly with age.

Details on this clonotype: Its antigen is not identified.

Per the germline V gene, CDR1 is MNHEY and CDR2 is SVGEGT. The CDR3 is 15 amino acids. Trimming cost V 0 bases and J 10 bases, with 13 bases left between them. A sample-barcoded 5' primer and a J-beta primer mix were used in a second PCR of roughly 6 to 11 cycles. MiXCR, run by TCRdb on the 5' RACE reads, gives a single entry per CDR3 protein. The table lists 1.5 million to 2 million distinct CDR3 sequences, less than 50% of them singletons. Peripheral blood was drawn, ten milliliters per donor. The origin of this receptor is a woman in her thirties or forties in good health. The sequenced sample was blood. The J gene is TRBJ1-6, the V gene TRBV6-2 or TRBV6-3, with TRBD1 as a possible D gene (5 bases). CDR3 DNA sequence: TGTGCCAGCAGTTACTCGGGGCAGGGTTACTCACCCCTCCACTTT. As protein: CASSYSGQGYSPLHF.